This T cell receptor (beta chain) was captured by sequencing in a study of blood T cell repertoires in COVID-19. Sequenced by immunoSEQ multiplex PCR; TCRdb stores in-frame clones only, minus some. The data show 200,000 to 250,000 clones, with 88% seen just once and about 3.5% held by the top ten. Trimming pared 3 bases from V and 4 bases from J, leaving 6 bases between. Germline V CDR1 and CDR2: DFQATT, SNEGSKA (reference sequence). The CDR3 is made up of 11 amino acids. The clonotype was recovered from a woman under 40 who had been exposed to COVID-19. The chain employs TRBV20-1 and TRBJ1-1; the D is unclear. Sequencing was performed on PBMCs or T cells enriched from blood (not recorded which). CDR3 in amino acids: CSASRVTEAFF. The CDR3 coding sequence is TGCAGTGCTAGTCGGGTCACTGAAGCTTTCTTT.